This T cell receptor beta chain was identified in a study of blood T cell repertoires in COVID-19. Study-wide background: Whether acute or convalescent, the COVID-19 samples came from the United States, Italy and Spain. Sources were T cells, B-cell-depleted T cells, or PBMCs; the material itself was cDNA or gDNA.

This clone was detected many times. Original processing methods: Cell counts per sample came from amplifying reference gene primers. Method: immunoSEQ multiplex PCR; TCRdb's copy keeps in-frame clones and lacks some. V and J calls and clone size come straight from that table; D and trimming were deduced from the DNA. This sample has some 290,000 clones; roughly 90% occur once, and the top ten carry 2.2%. The junction had 1 base not matched to a gene; V was cut back by 4 bases and J by 7 bases. The CDR3 consists of 12 residues. The chain links TRBV12-3 or TRBV12-4 to TRBJ1-2, with TRBD1 matching over 9 bases. Sequenced sample: peripheral blood. The TCR comes from a woman aged 45-60 years who had recovered from COVID-19. The CDR3 loop is CASSWTGVGYTF. For the CDR3, the DNA is TGTGCCAGCAGTTGGACAGGGGTTGGCTACACCTTC.